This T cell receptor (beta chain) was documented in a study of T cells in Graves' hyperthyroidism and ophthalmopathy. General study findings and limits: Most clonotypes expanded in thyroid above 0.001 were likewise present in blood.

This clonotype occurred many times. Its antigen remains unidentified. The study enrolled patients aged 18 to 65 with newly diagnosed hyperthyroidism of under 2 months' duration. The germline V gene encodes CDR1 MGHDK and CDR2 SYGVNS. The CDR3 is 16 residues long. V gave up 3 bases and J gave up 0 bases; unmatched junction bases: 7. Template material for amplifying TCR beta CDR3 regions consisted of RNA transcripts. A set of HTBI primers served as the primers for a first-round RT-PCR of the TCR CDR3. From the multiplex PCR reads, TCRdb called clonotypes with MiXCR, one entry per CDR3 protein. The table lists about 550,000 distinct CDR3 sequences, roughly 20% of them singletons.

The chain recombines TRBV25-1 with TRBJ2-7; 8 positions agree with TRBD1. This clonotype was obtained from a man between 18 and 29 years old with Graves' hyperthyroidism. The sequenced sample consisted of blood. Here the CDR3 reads CASSDWRDRSSYEQYF. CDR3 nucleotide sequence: TGTGCCAGCAGTGATTGGAGGGACAGGAGCTCCTACGAGCAGTACTTC.